This is a list of T cell receptor beta chains from one sample in a study of CD8 T cells in ankylosing spondylitis. TCRdb redid the calling of the 5' RACE reads with MiXCR, one entry per CDR3 protein. The data hold 150,000 or so distinct CDR3 sequences, with about 32% observed a single time. Sequencing was done on a sample of synovial fluid, either unsorted or a sorted T cell fraction (not recorded which). These receptors originate from a male donor with ankylosing spondylitis. Both conserved end residues are part of each CDR3. A D gene is named only where the DNA matches it firmly. The size field is filled for only some rows; it gives once, few, many or a size class.

TRBJ2-7,TRBV7-9,-,-,TGTGCCAGCAGCCCCGGACAGAAGAACTACGAGCAGTACTTC,CASSPGQKNYEQYF
TRBJ2-4,TRBV20-1,-,-,TGCAGTGCTGATGGACTAGCCAAAAACATTCAGTACTTC,CSADGLAKNIQYF
TRBJ2-1,TRBV12-3/TRBV12-4,TRBD1,few,TGTGCCAGCAGCGCCCGGGACAGGGGTTCCCTAAATCGGGAGCAGTTCTTC,CASSARDRGSLNREQFF
TRBJ2-7,TRBV4-1,TRBD1,-,TGCGCCAGCAGCCAAGCCGGGACAGGGAATACCTACGAGCAGTACTTC,CASSQAGTGNTYEQYF
TRBJ2-1,TRBV7-8,-,few,TGTGCCAGCATACCCGGGACTTCATACAATGAGCAGTTCTTC,CASIPGTSYNEQFF
TRBJ2-3,TRBV6-2/TRBV6-3,TRBD2,-,TGTGCCAGCAGACGGGGACTAATCGACACAGATACGCAGTATTTT,CASRRGLIDTDTQYF
TRBJ2-3,TRBV11-2,TRBD2,few,TGTGCCAGCAGCTCGCCTCCCCTAGCGGGACCTCTCACAGATACGCAGTATTTT,CASSSPPLAGPLTDTQYF
TRBJ2-1,TRBV6-5,TRBD1,-,TGTGCCAGCAGTTACGACGGACAGGGAAATGAGCAGTTCTTC,CASSYDGQGNEQFF
TRBJ2-1,TRBV29-1,-,-,TGCAGCGTTGTACGGCGGAAGAGCTCCTACAATGAGCAGTTCTTC,CSVVRRKSSYNEQFF
TRBJ1-5,TRBV5-1,-,many,TGCGCCAGCAGCTTGGGAGATTTGCCCAATCAGCCCCAGCATTTT,CASSLGDLPNQPQHF
TRBJ1-5,TRBV28,-,few,TGTGCCAGCAGTATGAATCAGCCCCAGCATTTT,CASSMNQPQHF
TRBJ2-5,TRBV20-1,-,few,TGCAGTGCTAGAGACCCTAGGACCCAAGAGACCCAGTACTTC,CSARDPRTQETQYF
TRBJ1-1,TRBV2,-,-,TGTGCCAGCTCCGGGAGGACAGCCCGGATGAACACTGAAGCTTTCTTT,CASSGRTARMNTEAFF
TRBJ2-6,TRBV12-3/TRBV12-4,-,many,TGTGCCAGCAGAAGATCTGGGGCCAACGTCCTGACTTTC,CASRRSGANVLTF
TRBJ2-2,TRBV4-1,-,few,TGCGCCAGCAGCCAAGAACCTGGACCGAACACCGGGGAGCTGTTTTTT,CASSQEPGPNTGELFF
TRBJ1-2,TRBV6-2/TRBV6-3,TRBD1,-,TGTGCCAGCAGTTCGAGGGGGGTGCGACAGGGATCCTATGGCTACACCTTC,CASSSRGVRQGSYGYTF
TRBJ1-1,TRBV5-6,-,-,TGTGCCAGCAGCTTGATAGGGGCGAACGGAGCTTTCTTT,CASSLIGANGAFF
TRBJ1-5,TRBV3-1,-,-,TGTGCCAGCAGCCGCCTCAATCAGCCCCAGCATTTT,CASSRLNQPQHF
TRBJ1-4,TRBV20-1,TRBD1,-,TGCAGTGCAATACAGGGGGGGAGTGAAAAACTGTTTTTT,CSAIQGGSEKLFF
TRBJ1-1,TRBV6-1,-,few,TGTGCCAGCAGTGGGCGGGGGCAGGTTCCTGAAGCTTTCTTT,CASSGRGQVPEAFF
TRBJ1-4,TRBV15,TRBD1,many,TGTGCCACCAGCAGTTTCCGGGACAGGGGTAATGAAAAACTGTTTTTT,CATSSFRDRGNEKLFF
TRBJ2-7,TRBV29-1,-,few,TGCAGCGTGGCCCAGACTAGTGGCTACGAGCAGTACTTC,CSVAQTSGYEQYF
TRBJ1-1,TRBV20-1,-,-,TGCAGTGCTTATACAGGGATGTCCTACACTGAAGCTTTCTTT,CSAYTGMSYTEAFF
TRBJ2-3,TRBV30,TRBD2,-,TGTGCCTGGACGCGGGGGAGCACAGATACGCAGTATTTT,CAWTRGSTDTQYF
TRBJ2-7,TRBV24-1,-,many,TGTGCCACCAGCGAACAATACGAGCAGTACTTC,CATSEQYEQYF
TRBJ2-5,TRBV6-5,TRBD2,few,TGTGCCAGCAGTTACGGGACTAGCAGATCAGAGACCCAGTACTTC,CASSYGTSRSETQYF
TRBJ1-1,TRBV29-1,TRBD1,-,TGCAGCGTCGAGGGTCACAGGGGGCTGGCCACTGAAGCTTTCTTT,CSVEGHRGLATEAFF
TRBJ2-7,TRBV5-1,-,-,TGCGCCAGCAGCTTGGAGAGGTACGGGGGCGAGCAGTACTTC,CASSLERYGGEQYF
TRBJ2-1,TRBV6-2/TRBV6-3,TRBD2,few,TGTGCCAGCAGTTCCATTCGGCGGACTAGCGGAAGCAACAATGAGCAGTTCTTC,CASSSIRRTSGSNNEQFF
TRBJ2-3,TRBV11-2,-,-,TGTGCCAGCAGCTTATTCCGGAGGGAAAGCACAGATACGCAGTATTTT,CASSLFRRESTDTQYF
TRBJ2-4,TRBV10-3,TRBD2,-,TGTGCCATCAGTGAGGAGCGGGATGGAAACATTCAGTACTTC,CAISEERDGNIQYF
TRBJ1-1,TRBV29-1,TRBD1,-,TGCAGCGTCTCGCAGGGGGCAACTGAAGCTTTCTTT,CSVSQGATEAFF
TRBJ2-1,TRBV14,-,few,TGTGCCAGCAGCCAGCCACTTGGCGGCGGTCCCAATGAGCAGTTCTTC,CASSQPLGGGPNEQFF
TRBJ2-1,TRBV29-1,TRBD2,many,TGCAGCGTTGAAGAGCCCAGACTAGCGGTCTACAATGAGCAGTTCTTC,CSVEEPRLAVYNEQFF
TRBJ2-6,TRBV9,-,-,TGTGCCAGCAGCGTAGCCGCCCTAGCTGGGGCCAACGTCCTGACTTTC,CASSVAALAGANVLTF
TRBJ2-4,TRBV2,-,-,TGTGCCAGCAGTGAAAGCAGGGGAGTAGCCAAAAACATTCAGTACTTC,CASSESRGVAKNIQYF
TRBJ2-7,TRBV9,TRBD1,few,TGTGCCAGCAGCGTAGAGGGGACAGCCCACTACGAGCAGTACTTC,CASSVEGTAHYEQYF
TRBJ2-1,TRBV20-1,TRBD2,-,TGCAGTGCCGGAGCGGGGGGGTTTCAGCAGTTCTTC,CSAGAGGFQQFF
TRBJ2-5,TRBV7-3,-,-,TGTGCCAGCAGCTTTGCGGGGGCGGGGGAGACCCAGTACTTC,CASSFAGAGETQYF
TRBJ2-1,TRBV11-2,-,-,TGTGCCAGCAGCCAGGAGGTGCAGTTCTTC,CASSQEVQFF
TRBJ1-2,TRBV28,TRBD1,few,TGTGCCATGCAGACAGGGCCCTATGGCTACACCTTC,CAMQTGPYGYTF
TRBJ2-7,TRBV27,-,once,TGTGCCAGCAGTTTTTGGAGGCGGGGGCCCCCCGAGCAGTACTTC,CASSFWRRGPPEQYF
TRBJ2-1,TRBV9,-,many,TGTGCCAGCAGCGTAGTCTCGGGTTTCTCCTACAATGAGCAGTTCTTC,CASSVVSGFSYNEQFF
TRBJ2-3,TRBV14,-,-,TGTGCCAGCAGCCAAGGCTTAGTCGCCTCCACAGATACGCAGTATTTT,CASSQGLVASTDTQYF
TRBJ1-6,TRBV12-3/TRBV12-4,TRBD1,-,TGTGCCAGCAGTTTAGGAACAGGGGCCTCACCCCTCCACTTT,CASSLGTGASPLHF
TRBJ1-2,TRBV28,-,few,TGTGCCAGCACGGGTATCTATGGCTACACCTTC,CASTGIYGYTF
TRBJ1-6,TRBV19,-,many,TGTGCCAGTAGCCGGACAGACCTTAATTCACCCCTCCACTTT,CASSRTDLNSPLHF
TRBJ2-2,TRBV7-9,TRBD2,many,TGTGCCAGCAGCTTATCGGGGGGCACCGGGGAGCTGTTTTTT,CASSLSGGTGELFF
TRBJ2-1,TRBV20-1,-,few,TGCAGTGCTAGGACCAGGGGTGGTGTGAATAGCGGTAACTCCTACAATGAGCAGTTCTTC,CSARTRGGVNSGNSYNEQFF
TRBJ2-7,TRBV11-1,TRBD1,-,TGTGCCAGCAGCCCCCGGGACAGGGGGCGCGAGCAGTACTTC,CASSPRDRGREQYF
TRBJ2-1,TRBV4-3,TRBD2,few,TGCGCCAGCAGCCAAGCAATTCTAGCGGGAGGGCTTAATGAGCAGTTCTTC,CASSQAILAGGLNEQFF
TRBJ2-5,TRBV5-1,-,-,TGCGCCAGCAGCTCGGACCCACGGGGGGAGACCCAGTACTTC,CASSSDPRGETQYF
TRBJ1-2,TRBV12-3/TRBV12-4,-,-,TGTGCCAGCAGTCCACAGCTGCGTGAGGGCTACACCTTC,CASSPQLREGYTF
TRBJ2-7,TRBV14,-,many,TGTGCCAGCAGCCCCAGGGACCACTACGAGCAGTACTTC,CASSPRDHYEQYF
TRBJ1-4,TRBV4-2,-,few,TGTGCCAGCAGCCAAGCACAGGGTCGGGCTAATGAAAAACTGTTTTTT,CASSQAQGRANEKLFF
TRBJ1-4,TRBV27,-,few,TGTGCCAGCAGTGGATCGACTGGCCTGGGGACTAATGAAAAACTGTTTTTT,CASSGSTGLGTNEKLFF
TRBJ2-3,TRBV27,-,many,TGTGCCAGCAGTTCGGTTAACACAGATACGCAGTATTTT,CASSSVNTDTQYF
TRBJ1-1,TRBV21-1,-,few,TGTGCCAGCAGCAAGGGATTTGAGGGTAGGGGGAACACTGAAGCTTTCTTT,CASSKGFEGRGNTEAFF
TRBJ2-1,TRBV6-2/TRBV6-3,TRBD2,-,TGTGCCAGCAGTTTAACGGGAGGTCAGTTCTTC,CASSLTGGQFF